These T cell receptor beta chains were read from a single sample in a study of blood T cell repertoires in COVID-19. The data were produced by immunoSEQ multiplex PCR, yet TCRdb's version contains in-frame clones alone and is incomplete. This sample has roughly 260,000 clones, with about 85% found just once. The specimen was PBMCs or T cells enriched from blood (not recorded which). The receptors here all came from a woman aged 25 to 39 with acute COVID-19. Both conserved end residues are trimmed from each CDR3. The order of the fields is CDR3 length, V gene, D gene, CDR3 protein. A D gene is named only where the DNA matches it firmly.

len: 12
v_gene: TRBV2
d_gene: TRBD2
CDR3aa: ASDGLAGAQEQY

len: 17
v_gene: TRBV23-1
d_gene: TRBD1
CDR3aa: ASSQPPLIVWDRHSPLH

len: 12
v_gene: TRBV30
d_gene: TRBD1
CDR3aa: AWSSTGHNSPLH

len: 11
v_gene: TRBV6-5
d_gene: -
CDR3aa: ASSREGGYGYT

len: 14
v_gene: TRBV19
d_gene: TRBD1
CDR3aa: ASSGGTGIRNTEAF

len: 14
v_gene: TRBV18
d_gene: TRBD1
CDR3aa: ASSPPGDRGRQPQH

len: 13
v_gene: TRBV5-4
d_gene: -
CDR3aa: ASSLDGGSTDTQY

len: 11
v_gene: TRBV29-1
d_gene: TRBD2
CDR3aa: SVSAGAGDTQY

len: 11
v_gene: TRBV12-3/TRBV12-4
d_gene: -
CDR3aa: ASLLPGTDTQY

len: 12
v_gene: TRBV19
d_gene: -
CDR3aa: ASSISGKTYEQY

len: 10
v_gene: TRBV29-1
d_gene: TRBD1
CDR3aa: SVDRTGNEQF

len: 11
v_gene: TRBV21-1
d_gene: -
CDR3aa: ASMGGTNQPQH

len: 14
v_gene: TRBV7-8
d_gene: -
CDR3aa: ASSLRRAITNEKLF

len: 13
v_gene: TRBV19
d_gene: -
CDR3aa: ASSDPGQPLAGYT

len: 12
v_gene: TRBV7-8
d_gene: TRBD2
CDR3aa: ATAIAGRTYEQY

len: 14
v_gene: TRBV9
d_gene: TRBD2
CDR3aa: ASSPRLAGGNNEQF

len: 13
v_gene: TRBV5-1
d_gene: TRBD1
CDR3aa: ASSRIGTVTDTQY

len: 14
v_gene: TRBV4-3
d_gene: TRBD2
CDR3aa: ASSQDGLAGENEQF

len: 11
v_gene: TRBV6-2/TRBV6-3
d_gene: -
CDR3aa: ASSPLTGETQY

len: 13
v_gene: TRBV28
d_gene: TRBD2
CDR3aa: ASSLSGGAPNEQF

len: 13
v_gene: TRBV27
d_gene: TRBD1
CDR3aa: ASSSGTGGNQPQH

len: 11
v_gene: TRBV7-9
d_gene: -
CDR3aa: ASSKQGGTEAF

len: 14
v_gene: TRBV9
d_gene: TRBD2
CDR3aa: ASSAVTSGIFNEQF

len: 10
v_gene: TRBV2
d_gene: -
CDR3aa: ASRASNQPQH

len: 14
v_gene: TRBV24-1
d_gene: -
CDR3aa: ATSDRTDQYVNEQF

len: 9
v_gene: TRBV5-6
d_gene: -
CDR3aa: ASSYDRDSF

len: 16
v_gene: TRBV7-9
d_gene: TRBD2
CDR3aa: ASSLRLAGGLFPHEQF

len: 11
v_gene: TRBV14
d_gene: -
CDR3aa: ASSPGLIYGYT

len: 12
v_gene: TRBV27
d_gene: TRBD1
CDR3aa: ASGRGQVTGELF

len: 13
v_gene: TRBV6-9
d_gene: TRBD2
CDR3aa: ASRLLSGGNNEQF

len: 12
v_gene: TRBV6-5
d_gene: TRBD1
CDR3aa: ASRDRGLGYEQY

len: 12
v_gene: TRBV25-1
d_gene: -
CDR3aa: ASSEISDTGELF

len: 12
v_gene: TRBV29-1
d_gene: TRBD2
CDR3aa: SATGTSGNNEQF

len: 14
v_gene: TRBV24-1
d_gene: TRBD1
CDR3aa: ATSEGTGGASEKLF

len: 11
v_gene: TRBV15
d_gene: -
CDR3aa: ATSRDLNEKLF

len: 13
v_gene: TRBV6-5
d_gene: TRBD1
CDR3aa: ASRQGQGVQETQY

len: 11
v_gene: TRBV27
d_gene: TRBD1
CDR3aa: ASSGQGTDTQY

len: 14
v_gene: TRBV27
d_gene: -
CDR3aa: ASSPTATSYNSPLH

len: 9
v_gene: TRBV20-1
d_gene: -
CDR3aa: SARDMKAQY

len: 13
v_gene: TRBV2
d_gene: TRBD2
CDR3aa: ASSGTSGIQETQY

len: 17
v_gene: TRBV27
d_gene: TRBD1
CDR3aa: ASSYLRTGKGSGANVLT

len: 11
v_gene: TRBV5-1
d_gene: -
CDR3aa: ASSLVDPSGQF

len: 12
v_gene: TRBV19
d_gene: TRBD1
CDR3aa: ASSQGAGVSPLH

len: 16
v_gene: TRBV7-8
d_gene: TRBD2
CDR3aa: ASSHLAGGVPSSYEQY

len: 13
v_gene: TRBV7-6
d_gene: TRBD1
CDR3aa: ASSLGRDRGYEQY

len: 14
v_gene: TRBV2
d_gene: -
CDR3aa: ASSSRGFTGVNEQF

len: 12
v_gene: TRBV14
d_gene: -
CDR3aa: ASSQTVFQETQY

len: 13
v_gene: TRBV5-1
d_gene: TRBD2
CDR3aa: ASSPYGLVAHEQY

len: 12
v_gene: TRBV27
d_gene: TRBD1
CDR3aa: ASSLWTGDNEQF

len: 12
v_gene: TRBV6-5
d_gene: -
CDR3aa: ASSPTRSDSPLH

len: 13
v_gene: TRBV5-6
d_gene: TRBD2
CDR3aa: ASSLGTSGLNEQF

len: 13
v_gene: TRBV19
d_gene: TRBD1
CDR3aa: ASSIERTGDYGYT

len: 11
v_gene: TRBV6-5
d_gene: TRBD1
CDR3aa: ASRPVTGTPLH